The sequence of this T cell receptor (beta chain) was determined in a study of T cell responses to AZD1222 COVID-19 vaccine. With 4 bases removed from V and 5 bases from J, the gap between germline ends came to 18 bases. This CDR3 region has 15 residues. The V gene's germline CDR1 is SGHKS and CDR2 YYEKEE (reference sequence). Whole-study findings and limits: Every sample of the repertoires postdated the peak T cell response. Reportedly, nearly half of unique spike TCRs recognized epitopes outside B.1.351/B.1.1.7 mutations.

Sequenced by immunoSEQ multiplex PCR; TCRdb stores in-frame clones only, minus some. Among roughly 160,000 clones listed, around 90% were seen once. This clone was counted a single time. The antigen is unknown. Specimen: peripheral blood, collected on day 0 of AZD1222 vaccination. The TCR sequence derives from an adult in good health. This chain connects TRBV5-5 to TRBJ2-5; D uncertain. The DNA for the CDR3 is TGTGCCAGCAGCGTAGAATCGACCCCCGGTGAGACCCAGTACTTC. Translating it yields CASSVESTPGETQYF.